The clone carrying this T cell receptor (beta chain) has only a few counts. This sample stems from a study of human T cells and chemical hapten exposure. Trimming left V 5 bases short and J 8 bases short, with 16 bases between. CDR3 length: 13 amino acids. Germline V CDR1 and CDR2: SGHNT, YYREEE (reference sequence). Time point given: patch test 1, 2 weeks after DPC sensitization. The sample's treatment: therapeutic diphenylcyclopropenone sensitization with weekly scalp DPC. TCRdb ran MiXCR on the RACE reads and lists one entry per CDR3 protein. The table includes 300,000 to 450,000 distinct CDR3 sequences, around 4.8% detected once.

This clonotype was sampled from a woman between 50 and 59 years old with alopecia areata. Some clones in this sample may be carry-over from other donors' samples. The V gene is TRBV5-4, the J gene TRBJ1-1; no firm D call. The sample in question was whole blood, obtained in connection with sensitization to the hapten diphenylcyclopropenone (DPC). CDR3 nucleotides: TGTGCCAGCAGTTTCCTATTGGCGGAGGAAGCTTTCTTT. This sequence encodes CASSFLLAEEAFF.